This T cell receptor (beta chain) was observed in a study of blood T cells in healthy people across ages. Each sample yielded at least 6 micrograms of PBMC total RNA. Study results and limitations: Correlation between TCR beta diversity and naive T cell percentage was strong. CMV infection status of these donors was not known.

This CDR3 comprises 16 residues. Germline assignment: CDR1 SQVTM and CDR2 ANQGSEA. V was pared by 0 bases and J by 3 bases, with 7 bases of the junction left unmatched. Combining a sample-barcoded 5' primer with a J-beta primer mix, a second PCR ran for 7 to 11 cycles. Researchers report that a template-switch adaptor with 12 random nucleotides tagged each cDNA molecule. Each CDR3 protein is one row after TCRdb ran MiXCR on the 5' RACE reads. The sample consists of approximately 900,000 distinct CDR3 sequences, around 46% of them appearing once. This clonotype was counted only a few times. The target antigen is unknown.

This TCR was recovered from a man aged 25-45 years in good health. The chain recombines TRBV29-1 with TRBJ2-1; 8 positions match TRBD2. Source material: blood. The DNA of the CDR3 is TGCAGCGTTGAAGATCCATCGGGGGGGGGCTACAATGAGCAGTTCTTC. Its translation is CSVEDPSGGGYNEQFF.